This entry features one T cell receptor (beta chain) sequence. The data were obtained in a study of cytomegalovirus exposure and HLA in healthy donors. PCR amplification relied on 60 Vbeta primers (plus 13 Jbeta primers). Produced via immunoSEQ multiplex PCR; TCRdb's table is partial and in-frame only. The table lists roughly 130,000 clones, about 74% of them singletons. This CDR3 comprises 13 residues. Germline V lookup: CDR1 SGHDT, CDR2 YYEEEE. Deletions cut 1 base from V and 3 bases from J, with 6 bases between. The receptor's source is a middle-aged man in good health and CMV-seropositive. Sequencing was carried out using PBMCs. This chain joins TRBV5-6 and TRBJ2-3; D gene unclear. The CDR3 here is CASSLLVTDTQYF. The CDR3 nucleotides are TGTGCCAGCAGCTTGTTAGTTACAGATACGCAGTATTTT.